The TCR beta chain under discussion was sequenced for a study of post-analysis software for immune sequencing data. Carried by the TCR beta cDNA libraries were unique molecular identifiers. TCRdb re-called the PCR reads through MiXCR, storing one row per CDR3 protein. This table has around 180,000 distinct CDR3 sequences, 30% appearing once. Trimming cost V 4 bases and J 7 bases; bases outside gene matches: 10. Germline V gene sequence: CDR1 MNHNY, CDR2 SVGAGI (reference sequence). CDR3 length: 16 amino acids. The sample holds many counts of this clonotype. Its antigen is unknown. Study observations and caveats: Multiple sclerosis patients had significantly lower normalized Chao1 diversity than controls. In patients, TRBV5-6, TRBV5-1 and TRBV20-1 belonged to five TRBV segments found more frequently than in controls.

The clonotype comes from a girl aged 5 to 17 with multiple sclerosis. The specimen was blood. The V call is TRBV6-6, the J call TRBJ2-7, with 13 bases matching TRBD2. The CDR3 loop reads CASSFPGTSGIREQYF. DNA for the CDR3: TGTGCCAGCAGTTTCCCCGGGACTAGCGGGATTAGGGAGCAGTACTTC.